What follows are 24 T cell receptor beta chains derived from one specimen sequenced in a study of cytomegalovirus exposure and HLA in healthy donors. 60 Vbeta and 13 Jbeta primers were used in PCR. The repertoire was sequenced with immunoSEQ multiplex PCR; TCRdb's copy has only in-frame clones and lacks some. The table has more than 90,000 clones, less than 80% seen once. The sample comprised PBMCs. Receptors were obtained from a woman aged 40-49 years in good health and CMV-seropositive.

The chain carries TRBV5-8 and TRBJ2-3, with TRBD2 identical over 12 bases. Germline CDR1 is SGHTS and CDR2 is YDEGEE. Trimming took 4 bases from V and 0 from J; bases not matched to a gene: 3. The CDR3 is made up of 16 amino acids. The CDR3 DNA is TGTGCCAGCAGCCGAGGGACTAGCGGGAGCACAGATACGCAGTATTTT. It specifies CASSRGTSGSTDTQYF.

This chain links TRBV12-2 with TRBJ2-5; TRBD2, the table's D call, lacks a check against the DNA. TRBV12-2 corresponds to a pseudogene. The CDR3 length is 14 residues. This CDR3 is CASRLVGDPETQYF. The DNA for the CDR3 is TGTGCAAGTCGCTTAGTTGGAGATCCGGAGACCCAGTACTTC.

The chain uses TRBV2 and TRBJ2-1, with a weak D call TRBD2 (5 bases). V was pared by 6 bases and J by 4 bases, with 10 bases between. The germline CDR1 and CDR2 sequences are SNHLY and FYNNEI. This CDR3 contains 13 residues. CDR3 coding DNA: TGTGCCAGCAGCCTAGCCATGTACAATGAGCAGTTCTTC. Translated: CASSLAMYNEQFF.

The rearrangement uses TRBV4-1 and TRBJ1-2; no firm D call. Trimming took off 1 base at V and 4 bases at J, with 4 bases between the two ends. From germline, CDR1 is MGHRA and CDR2 YSYEKL. The CDR3 totals 12 residues. The CDR3 coding sequence is TGCGCCAGCAGCCAAGGGCCCTATGGCTACACCTTC. It translates to CASSQGPYGYTF.

This chain connects TRBV6-1 to TRBJ2-2; TRBD2 agrees at 12 bases. The CDR3 is 18 residues long. Trimming took 2 bases from V and 1 from J; bases not matched to a gene: 5. Germline CDR1 MNHNS, CDR2 SASEGT. The CDR3: CASSESLAGGWNTGELFF. CDR3 in DNA: TGTGCCAGCAGTGAATCGCTAGCGGGAGGGTGGAACACCGGGGAGCTGTTTTTT.

The gene calls are TRBV27 and TRBJ2-1; 10 positions agree with TRBD2. With V trimmed by 4 bases and J by 4 bases, 13 bases remained unmatched. Germline assignment: CDR1 MNHEY and CDR2 SMNVEV (reference sequence). The CDR3 is 18 amino acids. The CDR3 loop is CASSSPIPTSGWYNEQFF. The CDR3 DNA follows: TGTGCCAGCAGTTCACCAATACCGACTAGCGGGTGGTACAATGAGCAGTTCTTC.

J is TRBJ1-2 and V is TRBV5-4; maybe TRBD1 (5 bases). Germline V gene data show CDR1 as SGHNT and CDR2 as YYREEE (reference sequence). Trimming took 1 base from V and 6 from J, leaving 13 bases between them. The CDR3 spans 14 residues. The CDR3 loop is CASSLWGVMHGYTF. In DNA form, the CDR3 reads TGTGCCAGCAGCTTGTGGGGGGTAATGCATGGCTACACCTTC.

The V call is TRBV7-9, the J call TRBJ2-1; 10 bases align to TRBD2. Germline V gene sequence: CDR1 SEHNR, CDR2 FQNEAQ (reference sequence). J gave up 8 bases and V 2 bases, and 6 bases lay outside the gene matches. This CDR3 contains 15 residues. The CDR3 bases are TGTGCCAGCAGCTTATCAGCGGGAGGGTGGGATGAGCAGTTCTTC. As protein: CASSLSAGGWDEQFF.

The chain carries TRBV19 and TRBJ2-7, with TRBD2 as a possible D gene (6 bases). Per germline, CDR1 LNHDA and CDR2 SQIVND (reference sequence). Trimming shortened V by 5 bases and J by 2 bases, and 13 bases separated the two germline ends. The CDR3 is 14 residues long. The CDR3 region is CASSEIASAYEQYF. The DNA of the CDR3 is TGTGCCAGTAGTGAGATCGCTAGCGCCTACGAGCAGTACTTC.

This clone was detected only a few times. The chain couples TRBV27 to TRBJ2-1; the match to TRBD2 covers 7 bases. The V and J ends lost 5 bases and 2 bases, in that order; junction bases with no gene match: 9. This CDR3 has 16 residues. Germline V gives CDR1 MNHEY, CDR2 SMNVEV (reference sequence). The CDR3 loop reads CASSPTSPFPYNEQFF. CDR3 in DNA: TGTGCCAGCAGTCCGACTAGCCCCTTTCCCTACAATGAGCAGTTCTTC.

This clone was observed a handful of times. V is TRBV5-6 and J is TRBJ2-2; unclear D gene. Trimming left V 2 bases short and J 1 base short, with 9 bases between. The germline V gene encodes CDR1 SGHDT and CDR2 YYEEEE. The CDR3 runs 15 residues. The CDR3 here is CASSLLSWNTGELFF. The DNA for the CDR3 is TGTGCCAGCAGCTTACTATCCTGGAACACCGGGGAGCTGTTTTTT.

The V call is TRBV6-5, the J call TRBJ2-1; 11 bases map to TRBD2. This CDR3 contains 15 residues. Unmatched junction bases numbered 8, after V lost 7 bases and J lost 6 bases. Germline lookup yields CDR1 MNHEY and CDR2 SVGAGI. The CDR3 DNA sequence: TGTGCCAGCAAAACACTAGCGGGAGTAAGCAATGAGCAGTTCTTC. Residues: CASKTLAGVSNEQFF.

V gene TRBV5-1 combines with J gene TRBJ2-1, with 9 positions matching TRBD2. The CDR3 runs 16 residues. The germline V gene has CDR1 SGHRS and CDR2 YFSETQ. V was pared by 4 bases and J by 0 bases, with 5 bases of the junction left unmatched. The CDR3 here is CASSPDSGGSYNEQFF. As DNA, the CDR3 is TGCGCCAGCAGCCCCGATAGCGGGGGCTCCTACAATGAGCAGTTCTTC. The full variable domain, completed using reference TRBV5-1 and TRBJ2-1, is KAGVTQTPRYLIKTRGQQVTLSCSPISGHRSVSWYQQTPGQGLQFLFEYFSETQRNKGNFPGRFSGRQFSNSRSEMNVSTLELGDSALYLCASSPDSGGSYNEQFFGPGTRLTVL.

This rearrangement joins TRBV7-9 to TRBJ2-5; 7 bases fit TRBD2. Germline lookup yields CDR1 SEHNR and CDR2 FQNEAQ (reference sequence). The trim removed 1 base at V and 5 bases at J, leaving 4 bases unmatched. CDR3 length equals 14 residues. CDR3 sequence: CASSLGVSGETQYF. CDR3 coding DNA: TGTGCCAGCAGCTTAGGTGTTAGCGGGGAGACCCAGTACTTC.

This clone has just a few counts. J is TRBJ2-5 and V is TRBV2; TRBD2 matches at 10 bases. The CDR3 runs 18 residues. Trimming cost V 0 bases and J 1 base; bases outside gene matches: 8. Germline V lookup: CDR1 SNHLY, CDR2 FYNNEI. CDR3 in amino acids: CASSEARLAGASQETQYF. The CDR3 DNA sequence: TGTGCCAGCAGTGAAGCACGGCTAGCGGGAGCTAGCCAAGAGACCCAGTACTTC.

The genes are TRBV30 and TRBJ2-1; TRBD1 is a possible D gene (6 bases). This CDR3 contains 16 residues. V was pared by 3 bases and J by 0 bases, with 15 bases between. Germline V gene lookup returns CDR1 GTSNPN and CDR2 SVGIG (reference sequence). CDR3 nucleotides: TGTGCCTGGAGGATCAGGGGTGGGGGCTCCTACAATGAGCAGTTCTTC. This codes for CAWRIRGGGSYNEQFF.

V and J are TRBV6-5 and TRBJ2-7, with D possibly being TRBD1 (6 bases). The germline gives CDR1 MNHEY, CDR2 SVGAGI. The CDR3 has 13 residues. V was shortened by 7 bases and J by 0 bases, with 10 bases between the two germline ends. CDR3 sequence (DNA): TGTGCCAGCATTGGACAGAACTCCTACGAGCAGTACTTC. As protein: CASIGQNSYEQYF.

The rearrangement links TRBV6-1 to TRBJ2-5, with 11 bases lining up with TRBD1. Trimming removed 10 bases from V and 5 bases from J; junction bases left unmatched: 6. The germline gives CDR1 MNHNS, CDR2 SASEGT. CDR3 size: 13 residues. The CDR3 DNA sequence: TGTGCCATCAGAGGGACAGGGGGTGAGACCCAGTACTTC. Protein product: CAIRGTGGETQYF.

The chain has TRBV4-1 and TRBJ2-7; D possibly corresponds to TRBD1 (6 bases). The CDR3 covers 14 residues. The V gene's germline CDR1 is MGHRA and CDR2 YSYEKL. V shed 0 bases and J shed 3 bases, with 9 bases lying between them. CDR3 residues: CASSQEPQGYEQYF. CDR3 DNA: TGCGCCAGCAGCCAAGAGCCACAGGGCTACGAGCAGTACTTC.

The chain links TRBV27 to TRBJ2-1, with D hard to call. V dropped 3 bases and J dropped 6 bases, with 9 bases sitting between them. The CDR3 is 13 amino acids. Germline assignment: CDR1 MNHEY and CDR2 SMNVEV (reference sequence). The CDR3 nucleotides read TGTGCCAGCAGTTTTCGTACCGGCAATGAGCAGTTCTTC. Its translation is CASSFRTGNEQFF.

The sample holds a few counts of this clone. The chain combines TRBV29-1 with TRBJ2-1; 8 bases line up with TRBD2. After removal of 5 bases from V and 0 bases from J, the junction contained 3 bases not matched to a gene. CDR3 length equals 14 residues. Per the germline V gene, CDR1 is SQVTM and CDR2 is ANQGSEA. The DNA of the CDR3 is TGCAGCGTTAGACGGGGGGGCTCCTACAATGAGCAGTTCTTC. Amino acid sequence: CSVRRGGSYNEQFF.

The table lists this clone with a few counts. The CDR3 DNA reads as TGTGCCAGCAGCTTGGTTACAGGTAACAATGAGCAGTTCTTC. It encodes CASSLVTGNNEQFF. The V gene is TRBV5-4, the J gene TRBJ2-1, with D tentatively TRBD1 (5 bases). This CDR3 has 14 amino acids. V dropped 0 bases and J dropped 5 bases, with 9 bases sitting between them. Germline loops: CDR1 SGHNT, CDR2 YYREEE (reference sequence).

The chain recombines TRBV5-1 with TRBJ2-7; tentative D call: TRBD2 (6 bases). The CDR3 extends over 16 amino acids. Germline V gives CDR1 SGHRS, CDR2 YFSETQ. Trimming took off 4 bases at V and 2 bases at J, with 19 bases between the two ends. The CDR3 DNA follows: TGCGCCAGCAGCCCAAGACAAGGCGGGGAGGCCTACGAGCAGTACTTC. It encodes CASSPRQGGEAYEQYF.

The CDR3 protein is CASSPGQGLNEQYF. The CDR3 DNA sequence: TGTGCCAGTAGCCCGGGACAGGGGTTAAACGAGCAGTACTTC. This rearrangement joins TRBV19 to TRBJ2-7, with 10 nucleotides matching TRBD1. The CDR3 totals 14 residues. CDR1 LNHDA and CDR2 SQIVND come from the germline V gene (reference sequence). The trim removed 6 bases at V and 5 bases at J, leaving 7 bases unmatched.